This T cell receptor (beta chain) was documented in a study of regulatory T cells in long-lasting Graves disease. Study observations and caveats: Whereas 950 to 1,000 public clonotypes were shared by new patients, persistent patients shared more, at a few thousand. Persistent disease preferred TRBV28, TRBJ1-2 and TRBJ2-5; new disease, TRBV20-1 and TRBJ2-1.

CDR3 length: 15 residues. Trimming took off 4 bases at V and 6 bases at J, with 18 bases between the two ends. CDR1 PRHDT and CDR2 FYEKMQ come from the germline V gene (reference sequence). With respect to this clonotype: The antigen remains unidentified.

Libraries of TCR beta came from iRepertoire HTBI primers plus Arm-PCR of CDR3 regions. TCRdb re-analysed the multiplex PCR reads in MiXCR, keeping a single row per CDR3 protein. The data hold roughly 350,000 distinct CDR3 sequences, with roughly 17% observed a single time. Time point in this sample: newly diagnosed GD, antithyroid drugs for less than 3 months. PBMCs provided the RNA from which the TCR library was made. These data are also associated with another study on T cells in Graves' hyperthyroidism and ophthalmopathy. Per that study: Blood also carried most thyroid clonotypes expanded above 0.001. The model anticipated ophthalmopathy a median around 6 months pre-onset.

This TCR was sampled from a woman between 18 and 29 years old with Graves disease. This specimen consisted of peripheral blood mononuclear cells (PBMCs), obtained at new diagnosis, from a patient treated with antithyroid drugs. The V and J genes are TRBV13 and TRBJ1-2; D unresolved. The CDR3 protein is CASSSLFDSRNGYTF. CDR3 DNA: TGTGCCAGCAGCTCACTTTTCGACTCCAGGAATGGCTACACCTTC.